These T cell receptor beta chains were read from a single sample in a study of graft-versus-host responses after intestinal transplantation. The protocol was immunoSEQ multiplex PCR, while the TCRdb copy is restricted to in-frame clones and leaves out a portion. The sample contains about 50,000 clones, roughly 84% of which appear only once. Their antigens are not known. Here the sequenced sample was unstimulated CD4+ T cells sorted from spleen or lymph node cells, taken before transplant. The receptor source for this set is a human donor who was the organ donor for an intestinal transplant. Each CDR3 is given with its conserved first and last residue. The D gene is left open where the match is weak. Clone size is not always given. Where it is, it says once, few, many or a class for expanded clones.

>TRBV19|-|-|TRBJ1-1
TGTGCCAGTACCCGGGTCGGAATGAACACTGAAGCTTTCTTT
CASTRVGMNTEAFF
>TRBV12-5|-|-|TRBJ1-5
TGTGCTAGTGGAATCAATCAGCCCCAGCATTTT
CASGINQPQHF
>TRBV9|-|-|TRBJ1-1
TGTGCCAGCAGCGTAGCTCTTGCGGGGGCGGACACTGAAGCTTTCTTT
CASSVALAGADTEAFF
>TRBV6-5|TRBD1|-|TRBJ1-1
TGTGCCAGCAGTGACAGGGAGTCCACTGAAGCTTTCTTT
CASSDRESTEAFF
>TRBV11-2|TRBD2|-|TRBJ2-7
TGTGCCAGCAGCGGGGGACTAGCGGCCCCCTACGAGCAGTACTTC
CASSGGLAAPYEQYF
>TRBV5-8|-|-|TRBJ2-7
TGTGCCAGCAGCTTGGTGGAGGGGGCAGTTTCCTACGAGCAGTACTTC
CASSLVEGAVSYEQYF
>TRBV4-3|TRBD1|once|TRBJ1-2
TGCGCCAGCAGCCAAGATTTACAGGGGGGGTATGGCTACACCTTC
CASSQDLQGGYGYTF
>TRBV18|TRBD1|-|TRBJ1-3
TGTGCCAGCTCGGCCAGGACAGGGGGAAACACCATATATTTT
CASSARTGGNTIYF
>TRBV7-7|-|-|TRBJ2-5
TGTGCCAGCAGCCCGCGGGGACACCCCCAAGAGACCCAGTACTTC
CASSPRGHPQETQYF
>TRBV11-3|-|-|TRBJ2-3
TGTGCCAGCAGCTTAGGCGGGACAGGCACAGATACGCAGTATTTT
CASSLGGTGTDTQYF
>TRBV29-1|TRBD2|-|TRBJ2-1
TGCAGCGTTGAGGGACTAAACTCCTACAATGAGCAGTTCTTC
CSVEGLNSYNEQFF
>TRBV7-9|-|-|TRBJ2-7
TGTGCCAGCAGCTTAGAGGGGGGCGAGCAGTACTTC
CASSLEGGEQYF
>TRBV7-9|TRBD1|-|TRBJ1-5
TGTGCCAGCAGCTTAGGGACAGGTAGGAATCAGCCCCAGCATTTT
CASSLGTGRNQPQHF
>TRBV4-3|-|-|TRBJ2-7
TGCGCCAGCAGCCAAGAGTCTAGCCCATACGAGCAGTACTTC
CASSQESSPYEQYF
>TRBV28|TRBD2|-|TRBJ2-1
TGTGCCAGCAGTTTAGGACTAGCGGGCCCAGGGGAGCAGTTCTTC
CASSLGLAGPGEQFF
>TRBV10-3|-|-|TRBJ2-7
TGTGCCATCAGCGGGAGTGCCTACGAGCAGTACTTC
CAISGSAYEQYF
>TRBV30|TRBD1|-|TRBJ1-2
TGTGCCTGGAGTGGCCCTAAGGGCAGGGGGCGACCTAACTATGGCTACACCTTC
CAWSGPKGRGRPNYGYTF
>TRBV18|-|once|TRBJ2-5
TGTGCCAGCTCTCCCAGACTGGCACAAGAGACCCAGTACTTC
CASSPRLAQETQYF
>TRBV6-1|TRBD2|once|TRBJ2-7
TGTGCCAGCATGGCGGGAGATGGGGGCGAGCAGTACTTC
CASMAGDGGEQYF
>TRBV5-4|-|-|TRBJ2-1
TGTGCCAGCAGCTTGGCGGCAATGGGGGAGCAGTTCTTC
CASSLAAMGEQFF
>TRBV15|-|-|TRBJ2-7
TGTGCCACCAGGGAGGAGGGAGGAGGGTTCAACGAGCAGTACTTC
CATREEGGGFNEQYF
>TRBV5-1|-|few|TRBJ2-6
TGCGCCAGCAGCCTGCCGACGGGGGCCAACGGGGCCAACGTCCTGACTTTC
CASSLPTGANGANVLTF
>TRBV6-5|-|-|TRBJ2-7
TGTGCCAGCAGCTACGGGATAAGCTCCTACGAGCAGTACTTC
CASSYGISSYEQYF
>TRBV7-6|TRBD1|-|TRBJ1-1
TGTGCCAGCAGCTTAGGAGACAGGGTAGGGGCTGAAGCTTTCTTT
CASSLGDRVGAEAFF
>TRBV15|-|once|TRBJ2-3
TGTGCCACCAGCAGAGCCATCCAGGGGAAAGCAGATACGCAGTATTTT
CATSRAIQGKADTQYF
>TRBV5-1|-|-|TRBJ2-7
TGCGCCAGCAGCTTGGTTGGCAGGGCCTACGAGCAGTACTTC
CASSLVGRAYEQYF
>TRBV7-2|-|-|TRBJ2-5
TGTGCCAGCAGCCTCCGCCCACTCATTGAGACCCAGTACTTC
CASSLRPLIETQYF
>TRBV27|-|few|TRBJ1-2
TGTGCCAGCAGTTCGGAGGCCGGGACAACGCACTATGGCTACACCTTC
CASSSEAGTTHYGYTF
>TRBV11-2|-|-|TRBJ1-1
TGTGCCAGCAGCTTAAGGGCTGGGAACACTGAAGCTTTCTTT
CASSLRAGNTEAFF
>TRBV30|-|-|TRBJ2-4
TGTGCCTGGAGTGAGAGTGCAACCCGAAACATTCAGTACTTC
CAWSESATRNIQYF
>TRBV2|TRBD1|once|TRBJ2-4
TGTGCCATCAGACAGGGGACCCAAAACATTCAGTACTTC
CAIRQGTQNIQYF
>TRBV9|-|-|TRBJ2-7
TGTGCCAGCAGCCCTCTAGGCAGCTCCTACGAGCAGTACTTC
CASSPLGSSYEQYF
>TRBV2|-|few|TRBJ2-1
TGTGCCAGCAGTGAAGCGCTGTCGGCAGGTTGGGGGAATGAGCAGTTCTTC
CASSEALSAGWGNEQFF
>TRBV7-8|-|-|TRBJ2-1
TGTGCCAGCAGCTTAGACGGTTCGAGGCAGTTCTTC
CASSLDGSRQFF
>TRBV5-1|TRBD1|-|TRBJ1-2
TGCGCCAGCAGCTTGGGGACAGGGGACAACTATGGCTACACCTTC
CASSLGTGDNYGYTF
>TRBV30|TRBD1|once|TRBJ1-1
TGTGCCTGGAGTGGGACAGGGGGCACTGAAGCTTTCTTT
CAWSGTGGTEAFF
>TRBV5-1|TRBD1|-|TRBJ2-4
TGCGCCAGCAGCTTGGGCCCCGACAGGGTAGCCAAAAACATTCAGTACTTC
CASSLGPDRVAKNIQYF
>TRBV7-2|-|few|TRBJ2-1
TGTGCCAGCAGCAGGAAGGGAACCCAATACAATGAGCAGTTCTTC
CASSRKGTQYNEQFF
>TRBV2|TRBD2|-|TRBJ2-7
TGTGCCAGCAGTGAAGCGCTGGCGGGAGGGGGCGAGCAGTACTTC
CASSEALAGGGEQYF
>TRBV5-6|TRBD1|-|TRBJ2-7
TGTGCCAGCAGCTTGGACAGGGGGTTCTACGAGCAGTACTTC
CASSLDRGFYEQYF
>TRBV19|-|-|TRBJ1-2
TGTGCCAGTAGTATGACGGGAGGGTATGGCTACACCTTC
CASSMTGGYGYTF